This TCR beta chain was recorded in a study of cytomegalovirus exposure and HLA in healthy donors. The J segment lost 6 bases and the V segment lost 0 bases, leaving 12 bases of the junction unmatched. Germline loops: CDR1 SQVTM, CDR2 ANQGSEA. The CDR3 sequence is 17 residues long. The count of this clone is one. Its target is not known. Researchers ran the PCR with 60 Vbeta and 13 Jbeta primers. The table came from immunoSEQ multiplex PCR; TCRdb's copy has only in-frame clones and leaves some out. Found here are more than 85,000 clones, about 81% of them singletons; the top ten hold under 1.5%. Study-level results: TCR beta sequences reportedly predicted the HLA-A and HLA-B alleles of most subjects accurately. A prior analysis recorded that most TCR beta V segments were productive about 87% or about 30% of the time. TCR beta chain V- and J-gene trimming was linked, in a later analysis, to a missense variant in DCLRE1C. A later analysis showed HLA-associated TCR beta chains outstripping equally common others in clonal expansion.

The rearrangement links TRBV29-1 to TRBJ2-2, with 8 bases aligning to TRBD1. The sequenced sample was PBMCs. This TCR derives from a man in his thirties or forties in good health and CMV-seronegative. Here the CDR3 reads CSVEEGTTGGRSGELFF. The CDR3 bases are TGCAGCGTTGAAGAGGGGACCACAGGGGGACGGTCCGGGGAGCTGTTTTTT.